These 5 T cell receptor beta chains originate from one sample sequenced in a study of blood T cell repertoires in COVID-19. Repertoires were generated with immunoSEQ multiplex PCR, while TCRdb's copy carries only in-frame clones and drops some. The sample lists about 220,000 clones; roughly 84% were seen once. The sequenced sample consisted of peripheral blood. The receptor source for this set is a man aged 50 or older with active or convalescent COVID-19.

CDR3 DNA sequence: TGTGCCCTGAGCCACCAGACAGGGCCTAAGGGCTATGGCTACACCTTC. Translating gives CALSHQTGPKGYGYTF. The V gene is TRBV28, the J gene TRBJ1-2; 7 nucleotides line up with TRBD1. Germline assignment: CDR1 MDHEN and CDR2 SYDVKM. Trimming cost V 11 bases and J 4 bases; bases outside gene matches: 19. The CDR3 runs 16 residues.

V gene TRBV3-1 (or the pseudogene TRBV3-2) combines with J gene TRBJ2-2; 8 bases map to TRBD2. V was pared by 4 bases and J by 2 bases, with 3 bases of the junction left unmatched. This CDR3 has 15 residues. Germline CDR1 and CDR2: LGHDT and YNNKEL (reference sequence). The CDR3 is CASSRRGGNTGELFF. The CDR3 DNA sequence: TGTGCCAGCAGCCGCCGGGGGGGAAACACCGGGGAGCTGTTTTTT.

This chain's CDR3 is CASRSLGELFF. The CDR3 bases are TGTGCCAGCAGGAGCCTCGGGGAGCTGTTTTTT. J is TRBJ2-2 and V is TRBV27; D is uncertain. The V gene's germline CDR1 is MNHEY and CDR2 SMNVEV (reference sequence). With 6 bases removed from V and 7 bases from J, the gap between germline ends came to 6 bases. The CDR3 has 11 residues.

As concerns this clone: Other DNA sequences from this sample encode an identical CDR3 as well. The CDR3 loop is CASSYGGTEAFF. CDR3 nucleotides: TGTGCCAGCAGTTACGGAGGCACTGAAGCTTTCTTT. The chain combines TRBV6-5 with TRBJ1-1; D is unclear. Looked up from germline, CDR1 is MNHEY and CDR2 is SVGAGI. V lost 2 bases to trimming and J lost 4 bases, with 5 bases between them. This CDR3 spans 12 amino acids.

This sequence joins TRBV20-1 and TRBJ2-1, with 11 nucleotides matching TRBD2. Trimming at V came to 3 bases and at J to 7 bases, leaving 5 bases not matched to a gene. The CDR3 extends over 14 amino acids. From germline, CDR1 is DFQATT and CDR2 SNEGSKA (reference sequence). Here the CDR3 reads CSASASGRINEQFF. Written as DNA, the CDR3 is TGCAGTGCTAGTGCTAGCGGGAGGATTAATGAGCAGTTCTTC.